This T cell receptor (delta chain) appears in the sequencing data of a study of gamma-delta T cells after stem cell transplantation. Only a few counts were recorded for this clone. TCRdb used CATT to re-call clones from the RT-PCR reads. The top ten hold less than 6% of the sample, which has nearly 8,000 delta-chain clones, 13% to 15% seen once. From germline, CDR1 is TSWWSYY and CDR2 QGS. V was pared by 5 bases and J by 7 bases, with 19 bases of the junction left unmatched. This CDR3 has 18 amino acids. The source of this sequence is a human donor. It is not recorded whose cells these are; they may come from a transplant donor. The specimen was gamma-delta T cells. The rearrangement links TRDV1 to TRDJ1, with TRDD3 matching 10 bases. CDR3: CALGNTDLGDTLPIKLIF. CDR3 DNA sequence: TGTGCTCTTGGGAACACGGACTTGGGGGATACCCTGCCTATTAAACTCATCTTT.